Following are 13 T cell receptor beta chains from one sample sequenced in a study of metastatic and nonmetastatic thyroid tumors. TCRdb re-clonotyped the PCR reads via MiXCR. The sample shows approximately 31,000 clones, 15% to 20% of them seen only once. Until they underwent thyroid surgery, no patient had received any treatment. Input material: blood. The receptors were gathered from a female donor with papillary thyroid cancer or a benign thyroid nodule (not recorded which). Some clones in this sample may be carry-over from other donors' samples.

In this sample, this clone turned up many times. This chain joins TRBV30 and TRBJ2-3; no definite D call. Trimming cost V 3 bases and J 1 base, with 8 bases left between them. The CDR3 extends over 13 amino acids. Germline V CDR1 and CDR2: GTSNPN, SVGIG (reference sequence). The CDR3 here is CAWRDPRTDTQYF. The CDR3 region has the DNA TGTGCCTGGAGGGACCCCCGCACAGATACGCAGTATTTT.

This clone was seen repeatedly, ten times or more. The V call is TRBV5-6, the J call TRBJ1-1; 7 bases line up with TRBD1. This CDR3 has 12 amino acids. The junction had 6 bases not matched to a gene; V was cut back by 5 bases and J by 8 bases. Germline values: CDR1 SGHDT, CDR2 YYEEEE. Here the CDR3 reads CASRRLTGEAFF. CDR3 coding DNA: TGTGCCAGCAGGAGGTTGACAGGGGAAGCTTTCTTT.

Many counts were recorded for this clone. The chain has TRBV4-3 and TRBJ2-1; the match to TRBD2 covers 10 bases. V trimming: 7 bases; J trimming: 6 bases; junction bases outside the gene matches: 18. CDR3 length equals 18 residues. Germline V CDR1 and CDR2: LGHNA, YSLEER. This chain's CDR3 is CASTKGLAGGGRFNEQFF. Here the CDR3 DNA reads TGCGCCAGCACTAAAGGCTTAGCGGGGGGTGGGAGATTCAATGAGCAGTTCTTC.

This clone is termed medium-sized (0.01 to 0.1%). This chain connects TRBV28 to TRBJ1-6; D is uncertain. This CDR3 spans 14 amino acids. V gave up 10 bases and J gave up 7 bases, with 17 bases separating them. The germline V gene encodes CDR1 MDHEN and CDR2 SYDVKM. The CDR3 DNA is TGTGCCACTGCTGATCGACCCAGCAATTCACCCCTCCACTTT. This gives the protein CATADRPSNSPLHF. The full variable domain, rest sourced from reference TRBV28 and TRBJ1-6, is DVKVTQSSRYLVKRTGEKVFLECVQDMDHENMFWYRQDPGLGLRLIYFSYDVKMKEKGDIPEGYSVSREKKERFSLILESASTNQTSMYLCATADRPSNSPLHFGNGTRLTVT.

This clone was found many times. This chain connects TRBV6-6 to TRBJ2-7; 10 bases agree with TRBD1. V lost 2 bases and J lost 5; bases outside the gene matches: 3. CDR1 and CDR2 from the germline V gene are MNHNY and SVGAGI (reference sequence). The CDR3 loop spans 14 amino acids. The CDR3 DNA reads as TGTGCCAGCAGTTACCCTGGGACAGGGGACGAGCAGTACTTC. It yields the protein CASSYPGTGDEQYF.

This clone was seen repeatedly, ten times or more. One base away lies a much larger clone, so this may be a sequencing read error. The identical CDR3 is also encoded by other nucleotide sequences in the sample. The chain has TRBV20-1 and TRBJ2-5; the match to TRBD2 covers 10 bases. The CDR3 is 15 residues long. Per the germline V gene, CDR1 is DFQATT and CDR2 is SNEGSKA (reference sequence). Losses at the gene ends were 2 bases for V and 7 bases for J; bases not matched to a gene: 10. The CDR3 is CSARRGAGGPGTQYF. The CDR3 nucleotides read TGCAGTGCTAGAAGGGGAGCGGGAGGGCCGGGGACCCAGTACTTC.

This clone was seen at least ten times. J is TRBJ2-7 and V is TRBV28; D assignment may be TRBD1 or TRBD2 (5 bases each). The CDR3 sequence is 14 residues long. From germline, CDR1 is MDHEN and CDR2 SYDVKM. V was pared by 3 bases and J by 6 bases, with 15 bases between. The CDR3 coding sequence is TGTGCCAGCAGTTTGGGGACGGCCCCTAGCGAGCAGTACTTC. Its protein is CASSLGTAPSEQYF.

In this sample, this clone turned up many times. This chain links TRBV7-6 with TRBJ2-2, with no clear D. The germline V gene has CDR1 SGHVS and CDR2 FNYEAQ. This CDR3 has 14 residues. Trimming took 2 bases from V and 4 from J, leaving 8 bases between them. The CDR3 loop is CASSLYRATGELFF. The CDR3 DNA follows: TGTGCCAGCAGCTTATATAGGGCCACCGGGGAGCTGTTTTTT.

Comments on this clone: The missing conserved phenylalanine or tryptophan at the end of this CDR3 makes a read error likely. The chain employs TRBV28 and TRBJ2-1, with D maybe TRBD1 (5 bases). With 5 bases removed from V and 0 bases from J, the gap between germline ends came to 23 bases. The germline V gene has CDR1 MDHEN and CDR2 SYDVKM. This CDR3 has 19 amino acids. CDR3 in amino acids: CASSHRQWSQLRSYNEQFL. Here the CDR3 DNA reads TGTGCCAGCAGTCACCGACAGTGGAGCCAATTGCGCTCCTACAATGAGCAGTTCCTC.

This clone was seen a handful of times. J is TRBJ1-1 and V is TRBV12-3 or TRBV12-4; D not certain. The length of the CDR3 is 12 residues. The V gene lost 2 bases and the J gene lost 3 bases, with 4 bases spanning the gap. CDR3 protein: CASSLTYTEAFF. CDR3 coding DNA: TGTGCCAGCAGTTTAACGTACACTGAAGCTTTCTTT.

This sequence joins TRBV6-5 and TRBJ2-2; D perhaps matches TRBD2 (6 bases). This CDR3 is built from 14 residues. The germline V and J ends were trimmed by 2 bases and 4 bases, with 8 bases remaining between them. CDR1 and CDR2 (germline): MNHEY, SVGAGI. The DNA for the CDR3 is TGTGCCAGCAGTTACGGAGGGAGCACCGGGGAGCTGTTTTTT. It codes for CASSYGGSTGELFF.

This clone was seen ten or more times. V usage is TRBV11-3 and J usage is TRBJ2-2; 12 bases line up with TRBD2. The CDR3 is made up of 15 amino acids. Trimming cost V 4 bases and J 5 bases; bases outside gene matches: 2. CDR1 is SGHNT, CDR2 YENEEA, per germline. The CDR3 reads CASSWTSGITGELFF. CDR3 DNA sequence: TGTGCCAGCAGCTGGACTAGCGGGATTACCGGGGAGCTGTTTTTT.

This clone was seen repeatedly, ten times or more. The chain links TRBV10-2 to TRBJ1-6; 8 bases are shared with TRBD1. J was trimmed by 9 bases and V by 0 bases; bases with no gene match: 4. CDR3 length: 15 residues. The germline gives CDR1 WSHSY, CDR2 SAAADI. In DNA form, the CDR3 reads TGCGCCAGCAGTGAGTCGCAGGGGGCCGGTTCACCCCTCCACTTT. Translated, it gives CASSESQGAGSPLHF.